This entry describes one TCR beta chain. Its antigen is currently unknown. These data originate in a study of CD8 T cells in ankylosing spondylitis. Study-wide findings and caveats: The authors reported significant enrichment of disease-linked clones in matched ankylosing spondylitis synovial fluid. The study identified a TCR beta motif of several highly homologous variants that appeared characteristic of ankylosing spondylitis blood.

Via MiXCR, TCRdb re-called the 5' RACE reads, giving one row per CDR3 protein. Here the sample spans around 770,000 distinct CDR3 sequences, approximately 12% being singletons. The CDR3 contains 15 residues. The V gene lost 0 bases and the J gene lost 0 bases, with 9 bases spanning the gap. CDR1 is SGHRS, CDR2 YFSETQ, per germline. The source of this sequence is a male donor with ankylosing spondylitis. Sequenced: blood, either unsorted or a sorted T cell fraction (not recorded which). This rearrangement joins TRBV5-1 to TRBJ1-1, with D maybe TRBD1 (5 bases). CDR3 DNA sequence: TGCGCCAGCAGCTTGGAGGGGCCTATGAACACTGAAGCTTTCTTT. Translated: CASSLEGPMNTEAFF.